Following are 2 T cell receptor beta chains from one sample sequenced in a study of CD8 T cells in ankylosing spondylitis. The antigens for these receptors are not known. Overall study findings and caveats: What appeared characteristic of ankylosing spondylitis blood was a TCR beta motif of fewer than ten highly homologous variants.

One entry per CDR3 protein, called by TCRdb with MiXCR from the 5' RACE reads. The sample has 500,000 or so distinct CDR3 sequences, approximately 5% seen once. Material: blood, either unsorted or a sorted T cell fraction (not recorded which). These TCRs come from a male donor with ankylosing spondylitis.

This clonotype was found many times. The CDR3: CASSPDGISGNTIYF. The CDR3 coding sequence is TGTGCCAGCAGCCCAGACGGGATCTCTGGAAACACCATATATTTT. The rearrangement links TRBV5-6 to TRBJ1-3, with D unclear. This CDR3 contains 15 residues. CDR1 is SGHDT and CDR2 is YYEEEE in the germline V gene. Trimming took 4 bases from V and 0 from J, leaving 11 bases between them.

This clonotype was observed many times. The rearrangement joins TRBV6-2 or TRBV6-3 to TRBJ1-1; a possible D gene is TRBD1 (5 bases). CDR3 length: 17 residues. Germline V gene sequence: CDR1 MNHEY, CDR2 SVGEGT. V lost 1 base and J lost 5, with 20 bases in between. The CDR3 spells CASSYLLRRVGRTEAFF. The CDR3 nucleotides read TGTGCCAGCAGTTACTTACTCCGCAGGGTAGGGAGGACTGAAGCTTTCTTT.